The rows below give T cell receptor beta chains drawn from one sample of a study of T cells after yellow fever vaccination. TCRdb reanalysed the 5' RACE reads using MiXCR and keeps one entry per CDR3 protein. The sample records hundreds of thousands of distinct CDR3 sequences, roughly 8.3% being singletons. This specimen was PBMCs, taken more than 35 days after the first yellow fever vaccination. Receptors originate from a young man who received the YFV17D yellow fever vaccine. Both conserved end residues are part of each CDR3. D genes are given only for firm matches. Part of the rows lack a size; the others show once, few, many or a class for expanded clones.

>-|TRBV4-2|TRBJ1-2|many
TGTGCCAGCAGCCAAGGTGAGGAGTTCTATGGCTACACCTTC
CASSQGEEFYGYTF
>-|TRBV5-1|TRBJ2-5|-
TGCGCCAGCAGCTGGAGGGTCGGACAGAAAGAGACCCAGTACTTC
CASSWRVGQKETQYF
>-|TRBV11-2|TRBJ1-1|few
TGTGCCAGCAGCCCTATAACTCCGAGGGGTCACAGCTTGAACACTGAAGCTTTCTTT
CASSPITPRGHSLNTEAFF
>-|TRBV5-6|TRBJ2-2|-
TGTGCCAGCAGAAGGACAGAGGGATGGTCCGGGGAGCTGTTTTTT
CASRRTEGWSGELFF
>TRBD1|TRBV12-3/TRBV12-4|TRBJ1-1|few
TGTGCCAGCAGTGACGGGACAGGGGGCTTCATCGTAGCTGAAGCTTTCTTT
CASSDGTGGFIVAEAFF
>TRBD1|TRBV4-1|TRBJ1-2|-
TGCGCCAGCAGCCAACTCCGGGACAGCTCAACTTACAATGGCTACACCTTC
CASSQLRDSSTYNGYTF
>-|TRBV3-1|TRBJ2-3|few
TGTGCCAGCAGCCAAGAGTCGGAGGGATCTACAGATACGCAGTATTTT
CASSQESEGSTDTQYF
>TRBD2|TRBV7-9|TRBJ2-3|many
TGTGCCACATCACAGGAGAGCGGGGGACCCACAGATACGCAGTATTTT
CATSQESGGPTDTQYF
>TRBD2|TRBV20-1|TRBJ2-3|-
TGCAGTGCGGACGGGACTAGCGGGGGGCTGGGGGCAGATACGCAGTATTTT
CSADGTSGGLGADTQYF
>TRBD1|TRBV25-1|TRBJ1-5|-
TGTGCCAGCAGTGAATTGGGACAGGCCCAGCCCCAGCATTTT
CASSELGQAQPQHF
>-|TRBV4-3|TRBJ2-5|few
TGCGCCAGCAGCCCGGGCGCGGGGGCCCTACAAGAGACCCAGTACTTC
CASSPGAGALQETQYF
>-|TRBV20-1|TRBJ1-2|-
TGCAGTGCTAGAGGGGGTAGTTCCAGCTACACCTTC
CSARGGSSSYTF
>-|TRBV20-1|TRBJ2-3|many
TGCAGTGCTAGAGATCCCGGGGGGCCTGGAGATACGCAGTATTTT
CSARDPGGPGDTQYF
>-|TRBV6-2/TRBV6-3|TRBJ2-1|many
TGTGCCAGCAGTTACCTTTCGGCCCGCTACTACAATGAGCAGTTCTTC
CASSYLSARYYNEQFF
>TRBD2|TRBV7-2|TRBJ2-7|-
TGTGCCAGCAGCTTAGACAGCGGGGGGAACTACGAGCAGTACTTC
CASSLDSGGNYEQYF
>-|TRBV3-1|TRBJ2-7|-
TGTGCCAGCAGCCATGAGGCCGCGGGTGTGTACTTC
CASSHEAAGVYF
>-|TRBV3-1|TRBJ1-1|-
TGTGCCAGCAGCCAAGGGGGGGGATGGAACACTGAAGCTTTCTTT
CASSQGGGWNTEAFF
>TRBD2|TRBV7-9|TRBJ2-3|-
TGTGCCAGCAGCCACGGGACTAGCGCAACAGATACGCAGTATTTT
CASSHGTSATDTQYF
>-|TRBV29-1|TRBJ2-3|-
TGCAGCGGACAGTCTAGCACAGATACGCAGTATTTT
CSGQSSTDTQYF
>-|TRBV2|TRBJ2-7|-
TGTGCCAGCAGTGAGTTCGTGGAGCTCAGGCTCGGCGAGCAGTACTTC
CASSEFVELRLGEQYF
>TRBD2|TRBV20-1|TRBJ2-5|-
TGCAGTGCTAGGAAGCTAGCGGGGAGCACAGAGACCCAGTACTTC
CSARKLAGSTETQYF
>-|TRBV12-3/TRBV12-4|TRBJ2-5|few
TGTGCCAGCAGCCGAATTTCTACTGAGACCCAGTACTTC
CASSRISTETQYF
>-|TRBV7-6|TRBJ2-7|-
TGTGCCAGCTCACTTAGTGGCAGATCCTACGAGCAGTACTTC
CASSLSGRSYEQYF
>TRBD2|TRBV9|TRBJ2-3|-
TGTGCCAGCAGCGTAGGATGGCGGGGGGCCACAGATACGCAGTATTTT
CASSVGWRGATDTQYF
>TRBD2|TRBV15|TRBJ2-1|few
TGTGCCACCAGCAGAGTCTTCGGACTAGCGGAGGATGGACAGTTCTTC
CATSRVFGLAEDGQFF
>-|TRBV10-1|TRBJ1-2|many
TGCGCCAGCAGTGACTTCCGAGACGGTGGGGTCTATGGCTACACCTTC
CASSDFRDGGVYGYTF
>-|TRBV10-3|TRBJ2-3|many
TGTGCCATCAGTACAGGGAGGGACACAGATACGCAGTATTTT
CAISTGRDTDTQYF
>TRBD1|TRBV5-1|TRBJ1-5|once
TGCGCCAGCAGCTTGTTACCGGACAGGGGGCTGGATCAGCCCCAGCATTTT
CASSLLPDRGLDQPQHF
>-|TRBV20-1|TRBJ1-1|once
TGCAGTGCCCGAGAGGGCTTGGGGCCTGGGTGGGCGAACACTGAAGCTTTCTTT
CSAREGLGPGWANTEAFF
>TRBD1|TRBV4-3|TRBJ2-7|-
TGCGCCAGCAGCCAAGTTCAGGGGGCGGTGTACGAGCAGTACTTC
CASSQVQGAVYEQYF
>-|TRBV3-1|TRBJ1-6|few
TGTGCCAGCAGCCAAGATTATCGGGGTCAAAATTCACCCCTCCACTTT
CASSQDYRGQNSPLHF
>-|TRBV7-2|TRBJ2-3|-
TGTGCCAGCAGCTTAGCGGGGGTCATTGATACGCAGTATTTT
CASSLAGVIDTQYF
>-|TRBV10-3|TRBJ1-1|few
TGTGCCATCAGTGCCGGTGCAATGAACACTGAAGCTTTCTTT
CAISAGAMNTEAFF
>-|TRBV27|TRBJ1-2|many
TGTGCCAGCAGCCCTGGGTATGGCTACACCTTC
CASSPGYGYTF
>-|TRBV4-2|TRBJ1-2|-
TGTGCCATGAGCCCTGGGCTCCTCTATTGCTACACCTTC
CAMSPGLLYCYTF
>TRBD2|TRBV7-2|TRBJ2-5|-
TGTGCCAGCAGACGTAGCGGGGCGCTTCGGGAGACCCAGTACTTC
CASRRSGALRETQYF
>-|TRBV20-1|TRBJ1-2|-
TGCAGTGGGACGGACGAGATTTATGGCTACACCTTC
CSGTDEIYGYTF
>-|TRBV5-6|TRBJ1-6|few
TGTGCCAGCAGCTTCGGGATCCTAAGAAATAATTCACCCCTCCACTTT
CASSFGILRNNSPLHF
>-|TRBV7-2|TRBJ2-1|-
TGTGCCAGCAGGTTAGCGACCCGGAGGTACAATGAGCAGTTCTTC
CASRLATRRYNEQFF
>TRBD1|TRBV5-1|TRBJ2-2|few
TGCGCCAGCAGCACTACCGACAGGGGGCTCGGGGAGCTGTTTTTT
CASSTTDRGLGELFF
>-|TRBV6-2/TRBV6-3|TRBJ2-7|few
TGTGCCAGCAGAAACTCTCGGACGGTCCAAGACTTC
CASRNSRTVQDF
>TRBD1|TRBV29-1|TRBJ2-2|-
TGCAGCGTCGCTAACAGGGGAACCGGGGAGCTGTTTTTT
CSVANRGTGELFF
>-|TRBV7-9|TRBJ2-3|few
TGTGCCAGCAGCTTTTTTCCGCAAACACAGGATACGCAGTATTTT
CASSFFPQTQDTQYF
>TRBD2|TRBV6-1|TRBJ2-1|-
TGTGCCAGCAGCCCCAGGACTAGCTTGATAGGTGAGCAGTTCTTC
CASSPRTSLIGEQFF
>TRBD1|TRBV27|TRBJ2-7|few
TGTGCCAGCAGAGGACAGGGGTTGGTCGAGCAGTACTTC
CASRGQGLVEQYF
>-|TRBV28|TRBJ2-3|-
TGTGCCAGCAGTACCCGGGGGGCCACAGATACGCAGTATTTT
CASSTRGATDTQYF
>TRBD2|TRBV6-5|TRBJ2-2|few
TGTGCCAGCAGTTACTCCCCAGCGGGGGGGCCCGGGGAGCTGTTTTTT
CASSYSPAGGPGELFF
>TRBD1|TRBV7-8|TRBJ1-5|few
TGTGCCAGCAGCGTAACAGGGGCGTATAGCAATCAGCCCCAGCATTTT
CASSVTGAYSNQPQHF
>TRBD1|TRBV10-3|TRBJ2-2|few
TGTGCCATCAGCCGACAGGGCTCCGGCGGGGAGCTGTTTTTT
CAISRQGSGGELFF
>-|TRBV7-2|TRBJ2-3|-
TGTGCCAGCAGCTTAGAGGTTTACAGGGAATTGCAGTATTTT
CASSLEVYRELQYF
>-|TRBV7-9|TRBJ1-6|-
TGTGCCAGCAGCCAACCGGGCCTATCACCCCTCCACTTT
CASSQPGLSPLHF
>-|TRBV7-9|TRBJ1-4|-
TGTGCCAGCAGCTTAGCGCCACAGTGGAGGATGTTTTTT
CASSLAPQWRMFF
>-|TRBV7-2|TRBJ2-4|few
TGTGCCAGCAGCTTAGCGATCCATAATGACATTCAGTACTTC
CASSLAIHNDIQYF
>-|TRBV4-3|TRBJ2-6|few
TGCGCCAGCAGCCAAGATAGGTGGGGAACTGGGGCCAACGTCCTGACTTTC
CASSQDRWGTGANVLTF
>-|TRBV6-1|TRBJ1-2|-
TGTGCCAGCAGTCCCGGGGGGCGGGGAAGGTATGGCTACACCTTC
CASSPGGRGRYGYTF
>-|TRBV20-1|TRBJ1-4|-
TGCAGTGCTGACCACAACGGGGTGACTAATGAAAAACTGTTTTTT
CSADHNGVTNEKLFF
>-|TRBV4-3|TRBJ1-3|few
TGCGCCAGCAGCCAAGAAAACAGCTCTGGAAACACCATATATTTT
CASSQENSSGNTIYF
>-|TRBV6-5|TRBJ2-7|-
TGTGCCAGCAGTTACTCACAGGCCTTCTCCTACGAGCAGTACTTC
CASSYSQAFSYEQYF
>-|TRBV9|TRBJ2-4|-
TGTGCCAGCAGACGAGTTATGGCCAAAAACATTCAGTACTTC
CASRRVMAKNIQYF